This is a list of T cell receptor beta chains from one sample in a study of OX40 agonist ivuxolimab in advanced cancers. Libraries were prepared by immunoSEQ multiplex PCR; TCRdb keeps only in-frame clonotypes and omits some of them. The sample includes nearly 50,000 clones, roughly 90% of them seen just once. Sample: CD4+ or CD8+ T cells sorted from blood, taken in a trial of the OX40 agonist ivuxolimab. These receptor sequences come from an adult with an advanced solid tumor such as melanoma, head and neck, liver or kidney cancer. The CDR3 runs from the conserved cysteine through the conserved F or W. The order of the fields is D gene, V gene, clone size, J gene, CDR3 protein, CDR3 DNA. The D gene is left open where the match is weak. Part of the rows lack a size; the others show once, few, many or a class for expanded clones.

d_gene: NA; v_gene: TRBV7-2; abundance: NA; j_gene: TRBJ2-7; CDR3aa: CASCHPETGSYEQYF; CDR3nt: TGTGCCAGCTGCCACCCGGAGACAGGCTCCTACGAGCAGTACTTC
d_gene: NA; v_gene: TRBV11-2; abundance: NA; j_gene: TRBJ2-2; CDR3aa: CASSLHGGLTGLPNGELFF; CDR3nt: TGTGCCAGCAGTCTCCACGGCGGTCTTACGGGACTCCCCAACGGGGAGCTGTTTTTT
d_gene: NA; v_gene: TRBV7-9; abundance: NA; j_gene: TRBJ1-4; CDR3aa: CASSLPGERQGKLFF; CDR3nt: TGTGCCAGCAGCTTGCCCGGGGAAAGGCAAGGAAAACTGTTTTTT
d_gene: NA; v_gene: TRBV28; abundance: once; j_gene: TRBJ1-1; CDR3aa: CASSSFTKTEAFF; CDR3nt: TGTGCCAGCAGTTCCTTTACGAAAACTGAAGCTTTCTTT
d_gene: NA; v_gene: TRBV29-1; abundance: NA; j_gene: TRBJ2-5; CDR3aa: CSVEDRGLGETQYF; CDR3nt: TGCAGCGTTGAAGACCGCGGGCTCGGAGAGACCCAGTACTTC
d_gene: TRBD1; v_gene: TRBV27; abundance: NA; j_gene: TRBJ2-2; CDR3aa: CASSSGTGFGGELFF; CDR3nt: TGTGCCAGCAGTTCCGGGACAGGCTTTGGCGGGGAGCTGTTTTTT
d_gene: NA; v_gene: TRBV7-2; abundance: many; j_gene: TRBJ1-2; CDR3aa: CASSSARGHYGYTF; CDR3nt: TGTGCCAGCAGCTCAGCGCGGGGCCACTATGGCTACACCTTC
d_gene: NA; v_gene: TRBV11-2; abundance: NA; j_gene: TRBJ2-7; CDR3aa: CASSLVQGLYEQYF; CDR3nt: TGTGCCAGCAGCTTAGTTCAAGGATTGTACGAGCAGTACTTC
d_gene: TRBD1; v_gene: TRBV27; abundance: NA; j_gene: TRBJ1-2; CDR3aa: CASSSGTANYGYTF; CDR3nt: TGTGCCAGCAGTAGTGGGACAGCTAACTATGGCTACACCTTC
d_gene: NA; v_gene: TRBV27; abundance: NA; j_gene: TRBJ2-1; CDR3aa: CASSWSTGTGHNEQFF; CDR3nt: TGTGCCAGCAGTTGGAGCACCGGGACGGGTCACAATGAGCAGTTCTTC
d_gene: NA; v_gene: TRBV7-2; abundance: NA; j_gene: TRBJ2-5; CDR3aa: CASSFSAPETQYF; CDR3nt: TGTGCCAGCAGCTTCTCTGCCCCCGAGACCCAGTACTTC
d_gene: NA; v_gene: TRBV4-1; abundance: once; j_gene: TRBJ2-7; CDR3aa: CASSQEVPYEQYF; CDR3nt: TGCGCCAGCAGCCAAGAAGTTCCCTACGAGCAGTACTTC
d_gene: NA; v_gene: TRBV5-4; abundance: NA; j_gene: TRBJ2-3; CDR3aa: CASSLALGTESTDTQYF; CDR3nt: TGTGCCAGCAGCTTGGCCTTGGGGACGGAGAGCACAGATACGCAGTATTTT
d_gene: NA; v_gene: TRBV6-1; abundance: NA; j_gene: TRBJ1-2; CDR3aa: CASSESRLVSSYGYTF; CDR3nt: TGTGCCAGCAGTGAATCTCGGCTTGTGAGTAGCTATGGCTACACCTTC
d_gene: NA; v_gene: TRBV7-2; abundance: NA; j_gene: TRBJ1-2; CDR3aa: CASSLGGRTYGYTF; CDR3nt: TGTGCCAGCAGCTTAGGAGGACGGACCTATGGCTACACCTTC
d_gene: NA; v_gene: TRBV9; abundance: NA; j_gene: TRBJ2-3; CDR3aa: CASSVEKGAIGTDTQYF; CDR3nt: TGTGCCAGCAGCGTAGAAAAAGGCGCGATCGGCACAGATACGCAGTATTTT
d_gene: NA; v_gene: TRBV19; abundance: NA; j_gene: TRBJ2-7; CDR3aa: CASSTPLSGYEQYF; CDR3nt: TGTGCCAGTAGTACACCTCTTTCCGGCTACGAGCAGTACTTC
d_gene: TRBD1; v_gene: TRBV4-3; abundance: NA; j_gene: TRBJ1-6; CDR3aa: CASSRDRGDNSPLHF; CDR3nt: TGCGCCAGCAGCCGGGACAGGGGGGATAATTCACCCCTCCACTTT
d_gene: TRBD1; v_gene: TRBV7-2; abundance: NA; j_gene: TRBJ1-2; CDR3aa: CASSLTGGSNGYTF; CDR3nt: TGTGCCAGCAGCTTGACAGGGGGATCGAATGGCTACACCTTC
d_gene: NA; v_gene: TRBV7-2; abundance: NA; j_gene: TRBJ2-7; CDR3aa: CASSFLSRAISYEQYF; CDR3nt: TGTGCCAGCAGCTTCTTGAGCAGGGCCATCTCCTACGAGCAGTACTTC
d_gene: TRBD2; v_gene: TRBV30; abundance: few; j_gene: TRBJ2-3; CDR3aa: CAWLGSGGRTDTQYF; CDR3nt: TGTGCCTGGTTGGGCAGCGGGGGACGCACAGATACGCAGTATTTT
d_gene: TRBD1; v_gene: TRBV10-3; abundance: NA; j_gene: TRBJ1-5; CDR3aa: CAISDPETGKINQPQHF; CDR3nt: TGTGCCATCAGTGACCCAGAGACAGGGAAAATCAATCAGCCCCAGCATTTT
d_gene: NA; v_gene: TRBV7-3; abundance: NA; j_gene: TRBJ1-5; CDR3aa: CASSLWADQPQHF; CDR3nt: TGTGCCAGCAGCTTATGGGCAGATCAGCCCCAGCATTTT
d_gene: TRBD1; v_gene: TRBV10-2; abundance: NA; j_gene: TRBJ2-3; CDR3aa: CASSARDRYTDTQYF; CDR3nt: TGCGCCAGCAGTGCCCGGGACAGGTACACAGATACGCAGTATTTT
d_gene: TRBD1; v_gene: TRBV27; abundance: NA; j_gene: TRBJ1-1; CDR3aa: CASSLSGTGHTEAFF; CDR3nt: TGTGCCAGCAGTTTATCGGGGACAGGCCACACTGAAGCTTTCTTT
d_gene: NA; v_gene: TRBV27; abundance: NA; j_gene: TRBJ2-2; CDR3aa: CASSSYSSSGELFF; CDR3nt: TGTGCCAGCAGTTCCTACAGCTCGAGCGGGGAGCTGTTTTTT
d_gene: NA; v_gene: TRBV13; abundance: NA; j_gene: TRBJ1-1; CDR3aa: CASSYIRSRNTEAFF; CDR3nt: TGTGCCAGCAGCTATATCCGCTCAAGGAACACTGAAGCTTTCTTT
d_gene: TRBD2; v_gene: TRBV27; abundance: NA; j_gene: TRBJ2-5; CDR3aa: CASSPLGAGGRETQYF; CDR3nt: TGTGCCAGCAGTCCCTTAGGGGCGGGGGGGCGAGAGACCCAGTACTTC
d_gene: NA; v_gene: TRBV9; abundance: NA; j_gene: TRBJ2-1; CDR3aa: CASSARLSLNNEQFF; CDR3nt: TGTGCCAGCAGCGCCAGACTAAGTCTCAACAATGAGCAGTTCTTC
d_gene: TRBD2; v_gene: TRBV6-5; abundance: NA; j_gene: TRBJ2-1; CDR3aa: CASSPGLASNNEQFF; CDR3nt: TGTGCCAGCAGTCCTGGACTAGCTTCCAACAATGAGCAGTTCTTC
d_gene: NA; v_gene: TRBV6-6; abundance: NA; j_gene: TRBJ1-2; CDR3aa: CASSYTGGYGYTF; CDR3nt: TGTGCCAGCAGTTACACTGGAGGCTATGGCTACACCTTC
d_gene: TRBD1; v_gene: TRBV25-1; abundance: NA; j_gene: TRBJ1-3; CDR3aa: CARSTGDSGNTIYF; CDR3nt: TGTGCCAGGTCGACAGGGGACTCTGGAAACACCATATATTTT
d_gene: TRBD1; v_gene: TRBV27; abundance: NA; j_gene: TRBJ1-2; CDR3aa: CASSLGQGGLYGYTF; CDR3nt: TGTGCCAGCAGTCTTGGACAGGGGGGACTCTATGGCTACACCTTC
d_gene: NA; v_gene: TRBV4-3; abundance: NA; j_gene: TRBJ1-5; CDR3aa: CASSQERAQPQHF; CDR3nt: TGCGCCAGCAGCCAAGAGAGGGCTCAGCCCCAGCATTTT
d_gene: NA; v_gene: TRBV19; abundance: NA; j_gene: TRBJ1-3; CDR3aa: CASSITGFSGNTIYF; CDR3nt: TGTGCCAGTAGTATTACCGGATTCTCTGGAAACACCATATATTTT
d_gene: NA; v_gene: TRBV9; abundance: NA; j_gene: TRBJ2-7; CDR3aa: CASSVAGTLSSYEQYF; CDR3nt: TGTGCCAGCAGCGTAGCCGGGACTCTGAGCTCCTACGAGCAGTACTTC
d_gene: NA; v_gene: TRBV14; abundance: NA; j_gene: TRBJ2-1; CDR3aa: CASTPKDAISYNEQFF; CDR3nt: TGTGCCAGCACCCCCAAAGATGCGATCTCCTACAATGAGCAGTTCTTC
d_gene: TRBD2; v_gene: TRBV4-1; abundance: NA; j_gene: TRBJ2-1; CDR3aa: CASSQEGLAGNNEQFF; CDR3nt: TGCGCCAGCAGCCAAGAGGGCCTAGCGGGGAACAATGAGCAGTTCTTC
d_gene: NA; v_gene: TRBV30; abundance: NA; j_gene: TRBJ2-7; CDR3aa: CAWSPSAYEQYF; CDR3nt: TGTGCCTGGAGCCCCTCGGCCTACGAGCAGTACTTC
d_gene: TRBD1; v_gene: TRBV4-3; abundance: NA; j_gene: TRBJ1-1; CDR3aa: CASSQDSGTGWNTEAFF; CDR3nt: TGCGCCAGCAGCCAAGATAGTGGGACAGGGTGGAACACTGAAGCTTTCTTT
d_gene: TRBD2; v_gene: TRBV10-3; abundance: NA; j_gene: TRBJ2-3; CDR3aa: CAISGVLAGFTDTQYF; CDR3nt: TGTGCCATCAGTGGGGTACTAGCGGGATTCACAGATACGCAGTATTTT
d_gene: NA; v_gene: TRBV7-2; abundance: NA; j_gene: TRBJ1-1; CDR3aa: CASSFLGALNTEAFF; CDR3nt: TGTGCCAGCAGCTTCCTTGGGGCCTTGAACACTGAAGCTTTCTTT
d_gene: NA; v_gene: TRBV9; abundance: NA; j_gene: TRBJ2-5; CDR3aa: CASSVGDETQYF; CDR3nt: TGTGCCAGCAGCGTAGGCGATGAGACCCAGTACTTC
d_gene: NA; v_gene: TRBV11-2; abundance: NA; j_gene: TRBJ2-7; CDR3aa: CASSLDYGRGVDEQYF; CDR3nt: TGTGCCAGCAGCTTAGATTACGGCAGGGGGGTCGACGAGCAGTACTTC
d_gene: TRBD2; v_gene: TRBV9; abundance: NA; j_gene: TRBJ2-5; CDR3aa: CASSLAGAEETQYF; CDR3nt: TGTGCCAGCAGCCTAGCGGGGGCCGAGGAGACCCAGTACTTC
d_gene: NA; v_gene: TRBV6-5; abundance: NA; j_gene: TRBJ1-6; CDR3aa: CASNEETANSPLHF; CDR3nt: TGTGCCAGCAACGAAGAGACAGCTAATTCACCCCTCCACTTT
d_gene: TRBD1; v_gene: TRBV27; abundance: NA; j_gene: TRBJ1-2; CDR3aa: CASSSPGQGALGYTF; CDR3nt: TGTGCCAGCAGTTCCCCGGGACAGGGGGCCCTTGGCTACACCTTC
d_gene: NA; v_gene: TRBV30; abundance: NA; j_gene: TRBJ2-6; CDR3aa: CAWSLIDAGANVLTF; CDR3nt: TGTGCCTGGAGCCTCATAGATGCTGGGGCCAACGTCCTGACTTTC
d_gene: TRBD1; v_gene: TRBV5-6; abundance: NA; j_gene: TRBJ1-5; CDR3aa: CASRVYGTVDQPQHF; CDR3nt: TGTGCCAGCAGGGTTTACGGGACAGTTGATCAGCCCCAGCATTTT
d_gene: TRBD1; v_gene: TRBV9; abundance: NA; j_gene: TRBJ2-5; CDR3aa: CASSVWDRGTLETQYF; CDR3nt: TGTGCCAGCAGCGTATGGGACAGGGGGACCTTAGAGACCCAGTACTTC
d_gene: NA; v_gene: TRBV13; abundance: NA; j_gene: TRBJ1-2; CDR3aa: CASSYAGENYGYTF; CDR3nt: TGTGCCAGCAGCTATGCCGGGGAGAACTATGGCTACACCTTC
d_gene: NA; v_gene: TRBV19; abundance: once; j_gene: TRBJ1-2; CDR3aa: CASSTPITNYGYTF; CDR3nt: TGTGCCAGTAGTACGCCGATTACTAACTATGGCTACACCTTC
d_gene: NA; v_gene: TRBV7-6; abundance: NA; j_gene: TRBJ2-5; CDR3aa: CASSLGDNEGETQYF; CDR3nt: TGTGCCAGCAGCTTAGGCGACAATGAGGGAGAGACCCAGTACTTC
d_gene: NA; v_gene: TRBV6-5; abundance: NA; j_gene: TRBJ2-7; CDR3aa: CASSYSGRYEQYF; CDR3nt: TGTGCCAGCAGTTACTCGGGGCGCTACGAGCAGTACTTC
d_gene: TRBD2; v_gene: TRBV5-4; abundance: NA; j_gene: TRBJ2-7; CDR3aa: CASSLVGGVYEQYF; CDR3nt: TGTGCCAGCAGCTTGGTGGGGGGGGTCTACGAGCAGTACTTC
d_gene: NA; v_gene: TRBV5-1; abundance: NA; j_gene: TRBJ2-3; CDR3aa: CASSLAQTSTDTQYF; CDR3nt: TGCGCCAGCAGCTTGGCGCAGACAAGCACAGATACGCAGTATTTT
d_gene: NA; v_gene: TRBV19; abundance: NA; j_gene: TRBJ1-2; CDR3aa: CASSIRVPYYGYTF; CDR3nt: TGTGCCAGTAGTATTCGGGTGCCCTACTATGGCTACACCTTC
d_gene: NA; v_gene: TRBV7-9; abundance: NA; j_gene: TRBJ2-1; CDR3aa: CASSLSLNEQFF; CDR3nt: TGTGCCAGCAGCTTATCCCTCAATGAGCAGTTCTTC
d_gene: NA; v_gene: TRBV7-9; abundance: NA; j_gene: TRBJ1-4; CDR3aa: CASRRERGLNEKLFF; CDR3nt: TGTGCCAGCAGACGCGAGAGGGGATTGAATGAAAAACTGTTTTTT